The 8 T cell receptor beta chains below all came from one sample that was sequenced in a study of naive and memory T cell subsets. Findings of the study overall: Especially in CD8 cells, naive repertoires contained a few larger clonotypes, possibly CD45RA-re-expressing memory cells.

Which antigens these TCRs recognize remains unknown. Both TRBC1 and TRBC2 were covered by a beta constant-region primer of two equimolar oligonucleotides. Nested alpha and beta constant-region primers with the SP2 primer drove four PCR rounds on ligated cDNA. TCRdb used MiXCR to reprocess the UMI-ligation and nested PCR reads, holding one entry per CDR3 protein. The sample yields more than 95,000 distinct CDR3 sequences, roughly 15% seen once. Material for sequencing was naive CD8+ T cells from blood. Every receptor here comes from a human donor in good health.

The CDR3 DNA follows: TGTGCCAGCAGTCCGGCTAGCGGGAGTGCCTACGAGCAGTACTTC. As protein: CASSPASGSAYEQYF. This chain links TRBV6-2 or TRBV6-3 with TRBJ2-7, with TRBD2 matching over 10 bases. The germline gives CDR1 MNHEY, CDR2 SVGEGT. The CDR3 has 15 residues. With V trimmed by 5 bases and J by 2 bases, 6 bases remained unmatched.

Only a few counts were recorded for this clonotype. V is TRBV7-9 and J is TRBJ1-3; 7 positions match TRBD1. J gave up 4 bases and V 5 bases, and 8 bases lay outside the gene matches. This CDR3 comprises 15 residues. Germline CDR1 is SEHNR and CDR2 is FQNEAQ (reference sequence). CDR3 sequence reads: CASSGPQDRGNTIYF. Here the CDR3 DNA reads TGTGCCAGCAGCGGCCCCCAGGACAGGGGAAACACCATATATTTT. Full variable domain (missing parts from reference TRBV7-9 and TRBJ1-3): DTGVSQNPRHKITKRGQNVTFRCDPISEHNRLYWYRQTLGQGPEFLTYFQNEAQLEKSRLLSDRFSAERPKGSFSTLEIQRTEQGDSAMYLCASSGPQDRGNTIYFGEGSWLTVV.

This clonotype has a handful of counts. The V and J genes are TRBV7-9 and TRBJ2-3; 7 bases agree with TRBD1. The V and J ends lost 7 bases and 0 bases, in that order; junction bases with no gene match: 10. CDR1 and CDR2 from the germline V gene are SEHNR and FQNEAQ (reference sequence). The CDR3 extends over 16 amino acids. CDR3 DNA: TGTGCCAGCAACTCCCTTCCGGGACAGAGCACAGATACGCAGTATTTT. Protein product: CASNSLPGQSTDTQYF.

This clonotype was seen a handful of times. J is TRBJ2-3 and V is TRBV24-1; D might be TRBD2 (6 bases). In germline, CDR1 is KGHDR, CDR2 SFDVKD. This CDR3 is built from 16 residues. V was pared by 3 bases and J by 0 bases, with 12 bases between. Here the CDR3 DNA reads TGTGCCACCAGTGATGGGAGGATCGCTAGCACAGATACGCAGTATTTT. Residues: CATSDGRIASTDTQYF.

This clonotype was observed a handful of times. This sequence joins TRBV6-2 or TRBV6-3 and TRBJ1-1, with no clear D. The CDR3 sequence is 15 residues long. Germline CDR1 and CDR2: MNHEY and SVGEGT. V was trimmed by 2 bases and J by 10 bases, leaving 20 bases between them. The CDR3 loop reads CASSYGEGTRSRAFF. In DNA form, the CDR3 reads TGTGCCAGCAGTTACGGTGAGGGAACCAGGTCACGAGCTTTCTTT.

The chain links TRBV27 to TRBJ2-3; 14 nucleotides agree with TRBD2. Germline loops: CDR1 MNHEY, CDR2 SMNVEV (reference sequence). V lost 2 bases and J lost 5; bases outside the gene matches: 9. The CDR3 is made up of 18 amino acids. The CDR3 nucleotides read TGTGCCAGCAGTTTAGGAGTGACTAGCGGGGGGGCCGGAGATACGCAGTATTTT. Translated: CASSLGVTSGGAGDTQYF.

The table lists this clonotype with many counts. V and J are TRBV11-1 and TRBJ1-1; 7 positions agree with TRBD1. The CDR3 spans 15 residues. CDR1 SGHAT and CDR2 FQDESV come from the germline V gene (reference sequence). The V gene end was trimmed by 5 bases and the J gene end by 4 bases; junction bases not matched to a gene: 10. In DNA form, the CDR3 reads TGTGCCAGCAGCGGAGGGTGGTCAGGGGGCACTGAAGCTTTCTTT. It codes for CASSGGWSGGTEAFF.

This clonotype was observed a handful of times. The chain combines TRBV4-3 with TRBJ2-7; 9 bases match TRBD1. V shed 6 bases and J 6 bases; nucleotides not matched to a gene: 6. The CDR3 consists of 13 residues. Germline V gene lookup returns CDR1 LGHNA and CDR2 YSLEER. CDR3 sequence reads: CASRGTGISEQYF. CDR3 DNA sequence: TGCGCCAGCAGGGGGACAGGGATTTCCGAGCAGTACTTC.